The 26 T cell receptor beta chains below were found in one sample sequenced in a study of response to subunit inactivated influenza vaccine. TCRdb fed the RT-PCR reads into MiXCR, producing one record per CDR3 protein. The sample lists about 540,000 distinct CDR3 sequences, around a quarter occurring once. Separately, the same data were catalogued under a study of T cells expressing NK-cell markers. Per that paper: 5'RACE template switching built TCR beta cDNA with unique molecular identifiers.

The sequencing here drew on CD4+ T cells sorted from PBMCs, taken about 11 days after vaccination. The receptors here all came from a middle-aged man who received an inactivated influenza vaccine.

J is TRBJ1-5 and V is TRBV18; 10 nucleotides agree with TRBD1. Per the germline V gene, CDR1 is KGHSH and CDR2 is LQKENI. The CDR3 covers 19 residues. J was trimmed by 4 bases and V by 3 bases; bases with no gene match: 15. The CDR3 sequence: CASSPQTSGRGQGNQPQHF. CDR3 nucleotides: TGTGCCAGCTCACCTCAAACGTCCGGTCGGGGACAGGGGAATCAGCCCCAGCATTTT. The full variable domain, with the rest looked up from reference TRBV18 and TRBJ1-5, is NAGVMQNPRHLVRRRGQEARLRCSPMKGHSHVYWYRQLPEEGLKFMVYLQKENIIDESGMPKERFSAEFPKEGPSILRIQQVVRGDSAAYFCASSPQTSGRGQGNQPQHFGDGTRLSIL.

The chain employs TRBV6-1 and TRBJ1-4, with TRBD1 as a possible D gene (6 bases). The germline V gene encodes CDR1 MNHNS and CDR2 SASEGT. Trimming removed 3 bases at V and 0 bases at J, with 8 bases between. The CDR3 length is 15 residues. CDR3 in DNA: TGTGCCAGCAGTGATACAGGGCCAACTAATGAAAAACTGTTTTTT. Its translation is CASSDTGPTNEKLFF.

This chain uses TRBV20-1 with TRBJ1-5; D perhaps matches TRBD1 (5 bases). V was trimmed by 3 bases and J by 4 bases, leaving 13 bases between them. This CDR3 comprises 14 residues. From germline, CDR1 is DFQATT and CDR2 SNEGSKA (reference sequence). CDR3 coding DNA: TGCAGTGCTAGTCTGGGGCCCTTTAATCAGCCCCAGCATTTT. As protein: CSASLGPFNQPQHF.

V is TRBV12-3 or TRBV12-4 and J is TRBJ2-3; D is possibly TRBD2 (5 bases). Between the trimmed V and J ends, which lost 4 bases and 10 bases, there was a span of 24 bases. The CDR3 runs 16 residues. Written as DNA, the CDR3 is TGTGCCAGCAGTTCTCACACCGGGGATGTCAGTGGTGCGCAGTATTTT. Amino acid sequence: CASSSHTGDVSGAQYF.

CDR3 in amino acids: CASSYSGTNSEAFF. DNA for the CDR3: TGTGCCAGCAGTTACTCGGGGACAAACTCTGAAGCTTTCTTT. The gene calls are TRBV6-2 or TRBV6-3 and TRBJ1-1, with D perhaps matching TRBD1 (6 bases). This CDR3 has 14 residues. Germline V gene sequence: CDR1 MNHEY, CDR2 SVGEGT. Trimming stripped 0 bases from V and 6 bases from J, with 11 bases between.

This clonotype came up a few times. V usage is TRBV5-1 and J usage is TRBJ2-7; weak D call: TRBD1 (5 bases). The CDR3 has 14 amino acids. Germline CDR1 reads SGHRS; CDR2 reads YFSETQ. With 2 bases removed from V and 1 base from J, the gap between germline ends came to 10 bases. The CDR3 here is CASSLGEASYEQYF. CDR3 DNA sequence: TGCGCCAGCAGCTTAGGGGAAGCGTCCTACGAGCAGTACTTC.

The chain combines TRBV3-1 with TRBJ2-7; D gene unclear. With 0 bases removed from V and 6 bases from J, the gap between germline ends came to 9 bases. CDR1 is LGHDT and CDR2 is YNNKEL in the germline V gene (reference sequence). This CDR3 spans 13 amino acids. The CDR3 nucleotides are TGTGCCAGCAGCCAAGAGACCCCGAGCGAGCAGTACTTC. It yields the protein CASSQETPSEQYF.

J is TRBJ1-6 and V is TRBV5-1; D is uncertain. In germline, CDR1 is SGHRS, CDR2 YFSETQ. With 0 bases removed from V and 4 bases from J, the gap between germline ends came to 8 bases. This CDR3 region has 15 residues. The CDR3 DNA is TGCGCCAGCAGCTTGGCCGGACGGTATAATTCACCCCTCCACTTT. It translates to CASSLAGRYNSPLHF. Based on the CDR3 plus reference TRBV5-1 and TRBJ1-6, the full variable domain is KAGVTQTPRYLIKTRGQQVTLSCSPISGHRSVSWYQQTPGQGLQFLFEYFSETQRNKGNFPGRFSGRQFSNSRSEMNVSTLELGDSALYLCASSLAGRYNSPLHFGNGTRLTVT.

V usage is TRBV20-1 and J usage is TRBJ2-1; 10 nucleotides line up with TRBD2. Per the germline V gene, CDR1 is DFQATT and CDR2 is SNEGSKA (reference sequence). The length of the CDR3 is 14 residues. Losses at the gene ends were 3 bases for V and 8 bases for J; bases not matched to a gene: 7. The CDR3 loop is CSARSGRALHEQFF. In nucleotides, the CDR3 is TGCAGTGCTAGGAGCGGGAGGGCCCTTCATGAGCAGTTCTTC.

This clonotype was seen more than once but under ten times. V usage is TRBV29-1 and J usage is TRBJ2-1; TRBD2 matches at 13 bases. CDR1 and CDR2 (germline): SQVTM, ANQGSEA. CDR3 length: 18 amino acids. J lost 7 bases, V lost 1 base, and 13 bases had no gene match. CDR3 region: CSVEGTGGTSGTLNEQFF. In nucleotides, the CDR3 is TGCAGCGTTGAAGGGACAGGTGGGACTAGCGGGACCTTGAATGAGCAGTTCTTC.

This clonotype appeared a few times. The chain joins TRBV10-3 to TRBJ1-2; D uncertain. Germline V CDR1 and CDR2: ENHRY, SYGVKD. V was trimmed by 6 bases and J by 8 bases, leaving 16 bases between them. There are 13 residues in the CDR3. The DNA of the CDR3 is TGTGCCATCAGAGGAGACATTACGGAGGGCTACACCTTC. Translation: CAIRGDITEGYTF.

The V gene is TRBV3-1, the J gene TRBJ2-1, with 10 bases identical to TRBD2. CDR1 is LGHDT and CDR2 is YNNKEL in the germline V gene (reference sequence). CDR3 length: 19 amino acids. Losses at the gene ends were 1 base for V and 3 bases for J; bases not matched to a gene: 12. The CDR3 DNA reads TGTGCCAGCAGCCAAGCGTCCCTAGCGGGAGATCTTCGCTACAATGAGCAGTTCTTC. It encodes CASSQASLAGDLRYNEQFF.

The chain employs TRBV11-2 and TRBJ2-5; 10 nucleotides line up with TRBD2. Germline assignment: CDR1 SGHAT and CDR2 FQNNGV. This CDR3 contains 17 residues. Losses at the gene ends were 0 bases for V and 4 bases for J; bases not matched to a gene: 8. The CDR3 DNA reads TGTGCCAGCAGCTTAGACTTAGCGGGAGGAGGGATAGAGACCCAGTACTTC. It encodes CASSLDLAGGGIETQYF.

This clonotype was observed a handful of times. V and J are TRBV3-1 and TRBJ2-5; D might be TRBD1 or TRBD2, each matching 5 bases. V shed 0 bases and J shed 4 bases, with 15 bases lying between them. The CDR3 spans 16 residues. Germline loops: CDR1 LGHDT, CDR2 YNNKEL (reference sequence). The CDR3 reads CASSQDLGPPGETQYF. The CDR3 nucleotides read TGTGCCAGCAGCCAAGATCTGGGACCCCCGGGAGAGACCCAGTACTTC.

This chain uses TRBV20-1 with TRBJ1-2, with unresolved D. Per the germline V gene, CDR1 is DFQATT and CDR2 is SNEGSKA (reference sequence). CDR3 length: 11 amino acids. DNA for the CDR3: TGCATTTCGACACCAGACTATGGCTACACCTTC. Translation gives CISTPDYGYTF.

This clonotype was seen only a few times. V and J are TRBV4-2 and TRBJ2-7, with D hard to call. Germline V gene data show CDR1 as LGHNA and CDR2 as YNFKEQ. The CDR3 runs 13 residues. V lost 3 bases and J lost 1, with 7 bases in between. The DNA for the CDR3 is TGTGCCAGCAGCCATTCCGGATCCTACGAGCAGTACTTC. Translated, it gives CASSHSGSYEQYF.

This clonotype was seen just once. This chain joins TRBV20-1 and TRBJ2-3; 9 bases are shared with TRBD2. Germline CDR1 DFQATT, CDR2 SNEGSKA (reference sequence). This CDR3 region has 15 residues. The V gene end was trimmed by 4 bases and the J gene end by 2 bases; junction bases not matched to a gene: 7. The CDR3 DNA follows: TGCAGTGCTAAGCTAGCGGGGAAGTCCACAGATACGCAGTATTTT. Translated: CSAKLAGKSTDTQYF.

This clonotype was counted many times. This chain uses TRBV12-3 or TRBV12-4 with TRBJ2-1; maybe TRBD2 (6 bases). The CDR3 is 14 amino acids. The V end was cut by 5 bases, the J end by 2 bases, with 10 bases between. In nucleotides, the CDR3 is TGTGCCAGCAGTCCCGGACTAACCTACAATGAGCAGTTCTTC. It yields the protein CASSPGLTYNEQFF.

This clonotype was detected a few times. The V and J genes are TRBV28 and TRBJ1-2; D gene ambiguous. With 3 bases removed from V and 8 bases from J, the gap between germline ends came to 10 bases. This CDR3 contains 12 residues. Germline values: CDR1 MDHEN, CDR2 SYDVKM. The CDR3 is CASSFRPRGYTF. DNA of the CDR3: TGTGCCAGCAGTTTTAGGCCAAGGGGCTACACCTTC.

This clonotype was seen more than once but under ten times. The chain uses TRBV7-8 and TRBJ1-2, with no clear D. With 5 bases removed from V and 1 base from J, the gap between germline ends came to 11 bases. The CDR3 consists of 14 residues. Per the germline V gene, CDR1 is SGHVS and CDR2 is FQNEAQ. The CDR3 sequence: CASSPETINYGYTF. The CDR3 DNA reads as TGTGCCAGCAGCCCTGAGACCATTAACTATGGCTACACCTTC.

The chain couples TRBV7-9 to TRBJ2-3, with TRBD2 matching over 12 bases. CDR1 SEHNR and CDR2 FQNEAQ come from the germline V gene (reference sequence). Trimming at V came to 4 bases and at J to 4 bases, leaving 6 bases not matched to a gene. The CDR3 totals 16 residues. The CDR3 is CASSSGLAGSADTQYF. CDR3 bases: TGTGCCAGCAGCTCAGGACTAGCGGGATCCGCAGATACGCAGTATTTT. The variable domain in full, completed from reference TRBV7-9 and TRBJ2-3, reads DTGVSQNPRHKITKRGQNVTFRCDPISEHNRLYWYRQTLGQGPEFLTYFQNEAQLEKSRLLSDRFSAERPKGSFSTLEIQRTEQGDSAMYLCASSSGLAGSADTQYFGPGTRLTVL.

The genes are TRBV27 and TRBJ1-1, with D tentatively TRBD1 (5 bases). The CDR3 covers 13 residues. V lost 4 bases to trimming and J lost 4 bases, with 10 bases between them. The V gene's germline CDR1 is MNHEY and CDR2 SMNVEV (reference sequence). CDR3 nucleotide sequence: TGTGCCAGCAGTTGGGGGGAGGCCACTGAAGCTTTCTTT. Translating gives CASSWGEATEAFF.

This clonotype was observed a single time. The V gene is TRBV10-3, the J gene TRBJ1-2, with D uncertain. There are 16 residues in the CDR3. Germline CDR1 reads ENHRY; CDR2 reads SYGVKD. V was cut by 0 bases and J by 0 bases, with 11 bases left in between. The CDR3 is CAISESLGRTNYGYTF. In nucleotides, the CDR3 is TGTGCCATCAGTGAGTCCTTAGGGAGAACTAACTATGGCTACACCTTC.

Details on this clonotype: Compared with germline, one end of the junction differs, possibly owing to a read error. The V and J genes are TRBV20-1 and TRBJ2-1, with a tentative D call TRBD2 (7 bases). CDR3 length equals 18 residues. Germline V gene sequence: CDR1 DFQATT, CDR2 SNEGSKA (reference sequence). The CDR3 spells CGAKAVIAAGASYNEQFF. CDR3 bases: TGCGGTGCTAAAGCCGTAATTGCGGCGGGGGCTTCGTACAATGAGCAGTTCTTC.

The V call is TRBV11-2, the J call TRBJ2-7; possibly TRBD1 for D (5 bases). This CDR3 is built from 14 residues. V lost 5 bases, J lost 3 bases, and 14 bases lay in between. Germline lookup yields CDR1 SGHAT and CDR2 FQNNGV. Here the CDR3 reads CASSPGSSGYEQYF. As DNA, the CDR3 is TGTGCCAGCAGCCCAGGGTCCTCGGGCTACGAGCAGTACTTC.

This clonotype was observed a handful of times. The chain combines TRBV6-2 or TRBV6-3 with TRBJ2-1, with D hard to call. V gave up 5 bases and J gave up 0 bases, with 11 bases separating them. Germline CDR1 reads MNHEY; CDR2 reads SVGEGT. This CDR3 spans 15 amino acids. CDR3 bases: TGTGCCAGCAGTAAGGAGTGGGGCTCCTACAATGAGCAGTTCTTC. Its protein is CASSKEWGSYNEQFF.